The 30 T cell receptor beta chains given below trace back to one sample, sequenced in a study of blood T cell repertoires in COVID-19. Clones were read by immunoSEQ multiplex PCR, and TCRdb kept only the in-frame ones, dropping some. The data contain some 86,000 clones, around 85% of them seen just once; the ten biggest clones take up 14%. The material sequenced was peripheral blood. These receptor sequences come from a woman between 70 and 85 years old with acute or convalescent COVID-19.

This chain connects TRBV7-2 to TRBJ2-1, with a possible D match to TRBD2 (5 bases). V lost 4 bases and J lost 7, with 14 bases in between. Per the germline V gene, CDR1 is SGHTA and CDR2 is FQGNSA. The CDR3 totals 14 residues. This chain's CDR3 is CASSSLGVKNEQFF. CDR3 DNA: TGTGCCAGCAGCTCGCTCGGGGTTAAGAATGAGCAGTTCTTC.

The J gene is TRBJ2-3, the V gene TRBV7-9, with 9 positions matching TRBD1. V lost 0 bases to trimming and J lost 6 bases; unmatched junction nucleotides: 13. Germline V gene lookup returns CDR1 SEHNR and CDR2 FQNEAQ (reference sequence). This CDR3 has 18 amino acids. The chain's CDR3 is CASSLAGTGTGIRDTQYF. For the CDR3, the DNA is TGTGCCAGCAGCTTAGCCGGCACCGGGACAGGGATTAGGGATACGCAGTATTTT.

This clone was recorded only once. This sequence joins TRBV2 and TRBJ1-2; 9 bases fit TRBD1. This CDR3 comprises 14 residues. Germline trimming cut 7 bases from V and 2 bases from J; bases unmatched to any gene: 5. Germline V gives CDR1 SNHLY, CDR2 FYNNEI. For the CDR3, the DNA is TGTGCCAGCACCCCCGGGACAGGGAACTATGGCTACACCTTC. It translates to CASTPGTGNYGYTF.

This chain's CDR3 is CASSFSGGASDTQYF. The CDR3 nucleotides read TGTGCCAGCAGCTTTAGCGGGGGGGCATCAGATACGCAGTATTTT. V usage is TRBV7-9 and J usage is TRBJ2-3; the match to TRBD2 covers 11 bases. The germline V gene encodes CDR1 SEHNR and CDR2 FQNEAQ (reference sequence). Germline trimming cut 3 bases from V and 4 bases from J; bases unmatched to any gene: 3. This CDR3 spans 15 amino acids.

This clone has more than one count but fewer than ten. This sequence joins TRBV15 and TRBJ2-6, with a weak D call TRBD2 (5 bases). The CDR3 is made up of 16 amino acids. Germline-derived CDR1 and CDR2 are LNHNV and YYDKDF (reference sequence). Deletions cut 3 bases from V and 0 bases from J, with 9 bases between. CDR3: CATSSERGSGANVLTF. CDR3 in DNA: TGTGCCACCAGCAGTGAACGGGGCTCTGGGGCCAACGTCCTGACTTTC.

V is TRBV10-2 and J is TRBJ1-2; the D gene is possibly TRBD1 (6 bases). V shed 0 bases and J shed 6 bases, with 17 bases lying between them. This CDR3 region has 16 residues. Per germline, CDR1 WSHSY and CDR2 SAAADI. CDR3: CASSESGRYRVDGYTF. The CDR3 DNA reads as TGCGCCAGCAGTGAGTCCGGGCGGTACAGGGTCGATGGCTACACCTTC.

The chain combines TRBV19 with TRBJ1-2; tentative D call: TRBD1 (6 bases). The length of the CDR3 is 13 residues. Trimming removed 4 bases at V and 5 bases at J, with 11 bases between. Germline lookup yields CDR1 LNHDA and CDR2 SQIVND (reference sequence). The CDR3 DNA is TGTGCCAGTAGTAATGGACAGAAATATGGCTACACCTTC. Its protein is CASSNGQKYGYTF. Supplemented by reference TRBV19 and TRBJ1-2, the full variable domain reads DGGITQSPKYLFRKEGQNVTLSCEQNLNHDAMYWYRQDPGQGLRLIYYSQIVNDFQKGDIAEGYSVSREKKESFPLTVTSAQKNPTAFYLCASSNGQKYGYTFGSGTRLTVV.

The V and J genes are TRBV27 and TRBJ2-7; 11 nucleotides line up with TRBD2. This CDR3 is built from 14 residues. CDR1 and CDR2 (germline): MNHEY, SMNVEV (reference sequence). Germline trimming cut 8 bases from V and 2 bases from J; bases unmatched to any gene: 5. This CDR3 reads CASGPGLAAYEQYV. The CDR3 DNA follows: TGTGCCAGCGGGCCGGGACTAGCGGCCTACGAGCAGTACGTC.

This chain links TRBV5-1 with TRBJ2-3; 12 bases match TRBD2. The CDR3 is made up of 21 amino acids. J gave up 1 base and V 0 bases, and 15 bases lay outside the gene matches. CDR1 SGHRS and CDR2 YFSETQ come from the germline V gene. The CDR3: CASSLVGLAGGRRPGTDTQYF. The CDR3 DNA follows: TGCGCCAGCAGCTTGGTTGGGCTAGCGGGAGGGAGGAGGCCGGGCACAGATACGCAGTATTTT.

This clone was found a few times. The rearrangement joins TRBV7-2 to TRBJ2-2; TRBD2 aligns across 13 bases. Trimming took 3 bases from V and 4 from J; bases not matched to a gene: 5. CDR1 is SGHTA and CDR2 is FQGNSA in the germline V gene. CDR3 length: 17 residues. The CDR3 loop is CASSFTSGRGGTGELFF. The CDR3 bases are TGTGCCAGCAGCTTTACTAGCGGGAGGGGGGGCACCGGGGAGCTGTTTTTT.

The rearrangement links TRBV3-1 (or the pseudogene TRBV3-2) to TRBJ2-3; 7 nucleotides match TRBD2. Trimming removed 2 bases from V and 6 bases from J; junction bases left unmatched: 8. CDR1 is LGHDT, CDR2 YNNKEL, per germline (reference sequence). The CDR3 runs to 15 residues. The CDR3 sequence is CASSQNSGTGDTQYF. The CDR3 DNA sequence: TGTGCCAGCAGCCAAAACAGCGGGACCGGGGATACGCAGTATTTT.

The V and J genes are TRBV28 and TRBJ2-6, with D maybe TRBD2 (5 bases). The CDR3 extends over 16 amino acids. Germline V gene data show CDR1 as MDHEN and CDR2 as SYDVKM. Trimming removed 5 bases at V and 0 bases at J, with 11 bases between. For the CDR3, the DNA is TGTGCCAGCAGTCCCGAGCGGATCTCTGGGGCCAACGTCCTGACTTTC. It translates to CASSPERISGANVLTF.

The chain employs TRBV5-1 and TRBJ2-3; 7 nucleotides agree with TRBD2. The CDR3 sequence is 13 residues long. V lost 5 bases and J lost 6; bases outside the gene matches: 6. CDR1 is SGHRS and CDR2 is YFSETQ in the germline V gene. Written as DNA, the CDR3 is TGCGCCAGCAGGGCTGGGGGGGATGATACGCAGTATTTT. Translating it yields CASRAGGDDTQYF.

The chain uses TRBV28 and TRBJ1-2, with TRBD1 matching 7 bases. Germline CDR1 MDHEN, CDR2 SYDVKM. The CDR3 is 14 amino acids. V dropped 7 bases and J dropped 6; count of bases not matched to a gene: 11. The CDR3 DNA follows: TGTGCCAGCACCCCCCGACAGGGTGCGGATGGCTACACCTTC. It codes for CASTPRQGADGYTF.

CDR3 loop: CASSYTDKWNEQFF. CDR3 bases: TGTGCCAGCAGTTACACCGACAAATGGAATGAGCAGTTCTTC. The chain is built from TRBV6-5 and TRBJ2-1; no reliable D call. The CDR3 contains 14 residues. Trimming left V 2 bases short and J 7 bases short, with 12 bases between. Germline CDR1 MNHEY, CDR2 SVGAGI.

This chain links TRBV6-1 with TRBJ2-5; possibly TRBD2 for D (5 bases). Trimming removed 3 bases from V and 1 base from J, with 9 bases in between. The CDR3 runs 14 residues. CDR1 and CDR2 (germline): MNHNS, SASEGT. The CDR3, as DNA: TGTGCCAGCAGTGACCTGGGGAGCCAAGAGACCCAGTACTTC. Translating gives CASSDLGSQETQYF.

This chain links TRBV3-1 (or the pseudogene TRBV3-2) with TRBJ2-1; 10 bases agree with TRBD2. The CDR3 extends over 17 amino acids. The germline V gene encodes CDR1 LGHDT and CDR2 YNNKEL (reference sequence). V shed 2 bases and J 0 bases; nucleotides not matched to a gene: 4. The CDR3 sequence: CASSQNSGRFSYNEQFF. The DNA for the CDR3 is TGTGCCAGCAGCCAAAATAGCGGGAGGTTCTCCTACAATGAGCAGTTCTTC.

The chain is built from TRBV13 and TRBJ2-2, with TRBD2 matching 10 bases. V was clipped by 4 bases and J by 4 bases; unmatched bases: 12. The length of the CDR3 is 18 residues. Germline lookup yields CDR1 PRHDT and CDR2 FYEKMQ (reference sequence). The CDR3 loop reads CASSSTSTSGIVTGELFF. As DNA, the CDR3 is TGTGCCAGCAGCTCTACAAGTACTAGCGGGATTGTCACCGGGGAGCTGTTTTTT.

The V and J genes are TRBV7-2 and TRBJ1-1; a weak D match, TRBD1 (6 bases). CDR3 length: 17 residues. Trimming took off 5 bases at V and 0 bases at J, with 19 bases between the two ends. CDR1 SGHTA and CDR2 FQGNSA come from the germline V gene. For the CDR3, the DNA is TGTGCCAGCAGCGCAGGGGTGAACAGGGATGTGAACACTGAAGCTTTCTTT. The encoded protein is CASSAGVNRDVNTEAFF.

This clone was seen more than once but under ten times. The chain carries TRBV2 and TRBJ1-1, with D unclear. The length of the CDR3 is 14 residues. CDR1 and CDR2 (germline): SNHLY, FYNNEI. Trimming cost V 5 bases and J 0 bases, with 10 bases left between them. The CDR3 DNA is TGTGCCAGCAGTATGGAGATTTTGAACACTGAAGCTTTCTTT. It is translated as CASSMEILNTEAFF.

The J gene is TRBJ2-3, the V gene TRBV7-9; 9 bases align to TRBD2. The CDR3 runs to 15 residues. Germline V gives CDR1 SEHNR, CDR2 FQNEAQ (reference sequence). V gave up 1 base and J gave up 5 bases; unmatched junction bases: 4. CDR3 sequence: CASSLGAGGLDTQYF. The CDR3 coding sequence is TGTGCCAGCAGCTTAGGCGCGGGGGGGTTAGATACGCAGTATTTT.

The chain links TRBV7-9 to TRBJ2-1, with TRBD2 identical over 7 bases. The CDR3 has 15 amino acids. V lost 1 base, J lost 4 bases, and 4 bases stayed unmatched. Germline CDR1 SEHNR, CDR2 FQNEAQ (reference sequence). Here the CDR3 DNA reads TGTGCCAGCAGCTTAGTACTAGCGCTATACAATGAGCAGTTCTTC. Translating gives CASSLVLALYNEQFF.

The V gene is TRBV5-1, the J gene TRBJ2-5, with 10 nucleotides matching TRBD1. V shed 1 base, J shed 4 bases, and the junction held 7 bases outside the gene matches. Germline CDR1 and CDR2: SGHRS and YFSETQ. The CDR3 consists of 16 residues. CDR3 sequence reads: CASSLSGTGEGETQYF. DNA for the CDR3: TGCGCCAGCAGCTTGAGCGGGACAGGGGAAGGAGAGACCCAGTACTTC.

This chain connects TRBV19 to TRBJ1-1; TRBD1 is a possible D gene (5 bases). The CDR3 runs to 13 residues. V lost 5 bases to trimming and J lost 3 bases, with 10 bases between them. The V gene's germline CDR1 is LNHDA and CDR2 SQIVND (reference sequence). The CDR3 reads CASSRQGDTEAFF. CDR3 bases: TGTGCCAGTAGTCGTCAGGGTGACACTGAAGCTTTCTTT.

V is TRBV19 and J is TRBJ2-5; weak D call: TRBD2 (5 bases). V shed 5 bases and J shed 2 bases, with 15 bases lying between them. CDR1 and CDR2 from the germline V gene are LNHDA and SQIVND (reference sequence). This CDR3 region has 15 residues. The CDR3 reads CASSSTSGVQETQYF. The CDR3, as DNA: TGTGCCAGTAGTTCCACCTCCGGGGTTCAAGAGACCCAGTACTTC.

The rearrangement links TRBV15 to TRBJ2-3; D gene uncertain. Germline assignment: CDR1 LNHNV and CDR2 YYDKDF (reference sequence). With 6 bases removed from V and 5 bases from J, the gap between germline ends came to 15 bases. The CDR3 consists of 14 residues. The CDR3 spells CATSTGGGIDTQYF. CDR3 bases: TGTGCCACCAGTACCGGCGGTGGCATAGATACGCAGTATTTT.

The chain employs TRBV7-9 and TRBJ2-1; TRBD2 agrees at 7 bases. Germline V lookup: CDR1 SEHNR, CDR2 FQNEAQ (reference sequence). The CDR3 consists of 13 residues. V lost 5 bases and J lost 15; bases outside the gene matches: 13. CDR3 loop: CASSPILRGTPFF. CDR3 nucleotide sequence: TGTGCCAGCAGCCCGATTCTGCGGGGGACGCCGTTCTTC. The variable domain in full, completed from reference TRBV7-9 and TRBJ2-1, reads DTGVSQNPRHKITKRGQNVTFRCDPISEHNRLYWYRQTLGQGPEFLTYFQNEAQLEKSRLLSDRFSAERPKGSFSTLEIQRTEQGDSAMYLCASSPILRGTPFFGPGTRLTVL.

The chain links TRBV12-3 or TRBV12-4 to TRBJ2-1; D may be TRBD2 (6 bases). There are 13 residues in the CDR3. Trimming took off 5 bases at V and 6 bases at J, with 11 bases between the two ends. CDR3 sequence: CASSEGTGNEQFF. CDR3 DNA sequence: TGTGCCAGCAGTGAAGGGACTGGCAATGAGCAGTTCTTC.

The gene calls are TRBV14 and TRBJ1-4; D unresolved. Trimming cost V 5 bases and J 7 bases, with 17 bases left between them. The CDR3 contains 15 residues. The V gene's germline CDR1 is SGHDN and CDR2 FVKESK. The CDR3 region is CASSTVGSMREKLFF. The CDR3 DNA is TGTGCCAGCAGCACAGTCGGGAGTATGCGTGAAAAACTGTTTTTT. Drawing the rest from reference TRBV14 and TRBJ1-4, the complete variable domain is EAGVTQFPSHSVIEKGQTVTLRCDPISGHDNLYWYRRVMGKEIKFLLHFVKESKQDESGMPNNRFLAERTGGTYSTLKVQPAELEDSGVYFCASSTVGSMREKLFFGSGTQLSVL.

The rearrangement joins TRBV19 to TRBJ2-3; D is perhaps TRBD2 (6 bases). V dropped 3 bases and J dropped 8 bases, with 12 bases sitting between them. Germline V CDR1 and CDR2: LNHDA, SQIVND (reference sequence). The CDR3 length is 13 residues. The CDR3 sequence: CASSIGIGGTQYF. The CDR3 DNA follows: TGTGCCAGTAGTATTGGAATCGGGGGTACGCAGTATTTT.